This T cell receptor beta chain derives from a study of CD8+CD57+ T cells in acquired aplastic anemia (dated by TCRdb to the late 2010s). Study-wide context: On average, sorted CD4+ and CD8+ cells yielded 2.5 to 3.5 ug of extracted DNA, with a range of roughly 0.17 to 27.4 ug. CD8+CD57+ expansion was defined as frequency above the mean frequency observed in healthy subjects.

Trimming at the junction amounts to 8 bases on V and 5 bases on J, and the germline ends lie 18 bases apart. The CDR3 measures 14 amino acids from cysteine to phenylalanine. Just CDR3 DNA is preserved here, 42 bases in frame from base 1. Based on the germline V gene, the CDR1 and CDR2 sequences are MNHNS and SASEGT. Flow cytometry had shown CD8+CD57+ cell expansion in the patients selected for sequencing. Every patient had a diagnosis of severe acquired aplastic anemia based on International Study of Aplastic Anemia and Agranulocytosis and Camitta criteria. At the time blood was sampled, none of the patients had received any therapy. The study deep-sequenced TCR repertoires of sorted CD4+ and CD8+ blood T cells from severe aplastic anemia patients and healthy subjects. Patients were enrolled under clinicaltrials.gov protocols 00001620, 01623167, 00001397, 00071045, 00081523 and 00961064 in the USA. Ficoll-Paque density gradient centrifugation was used to isolate peripheral blood mononuclear cells. Before DNA extraction, CD4+ and CD8+ T cells were sorted by FACS or by magnetic beads.

Profiling of TCR beta VDJ combinations and CDR3 sequences used genomic DNA as the template. An Illumina HiSeq 2000 was used for TCR repertoire sequencing. In the authors' own workflow: Repertoires were assessed using TRBV/TRBJ rearrangement plots, CDR3 size and DJ length profiles, and Simpson's diversity index. The immunodominant clone was defined as the most abundant DNA sequence in deep sequencing data. CDR3 amino acid sequences were screened for sharing across subjects and were compared with published repertoires and the VDJdb database. TCRdb reworked the public reads: Q25 trimming with fastp, MiXCR clone assembly, productive beta chains retained. Identical CDR3 proteins give one entry, which carries the most common genes and DNA. It is TCRdb's table, rather than the study itself, that gives the V and J calls and clone size. The sample profile shows about 160,000 distinct CDR3 sequences; 40% to 50% of them were found once. The leading ten clones occupy 2.5% to 3.5% of the sample.

Study-level results and caveats: Between patients and healthy controls, no significant difference in CD8+ Simpson's diversity was found (P=0.060). About 28 CD8+ CDR3 sequences were found in both patients and controls but appeared to be highly expressed in patients and within the immunodominant clones of the patients.

This clonotype was seen repeatedly, ten times or more. No antigen is known for it. The sample holds no much larger clone one base away, and base qualities are not on file. The TCR was taken from a human donor with aplastic anemia. Material: sorted CD4+, CD8+, or CD8+CD57+ T cells (not recorded which) from PBMCs. The V and J genes are TRBV6-1 and TRBJ1-2; the D gene is possibly TRBD1, with 5 bases matching. The nucleotide sequence reads as follows: TGTGCCAGCGGCACCGACGCAGGGCGTTATGGCTACACCTTC. Its translation is CASGTDAGRYGYTF.